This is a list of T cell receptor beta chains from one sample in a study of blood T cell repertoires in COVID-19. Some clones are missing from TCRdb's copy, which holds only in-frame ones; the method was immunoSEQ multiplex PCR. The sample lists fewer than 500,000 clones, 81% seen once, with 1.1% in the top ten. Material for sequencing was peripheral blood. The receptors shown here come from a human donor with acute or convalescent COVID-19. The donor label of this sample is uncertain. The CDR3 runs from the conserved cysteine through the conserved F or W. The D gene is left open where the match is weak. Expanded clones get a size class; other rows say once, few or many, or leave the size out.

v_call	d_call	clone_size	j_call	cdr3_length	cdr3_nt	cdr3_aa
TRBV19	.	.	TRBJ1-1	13	TGTGCCAGTAGCCTCCGCGGGAACACTGAAGCTTTCTTT	CASSLRGNTEAFF
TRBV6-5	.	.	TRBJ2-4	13	TGTGCCAGCAGTTACTCGGTGGGGGCTCCTCAGTACTTC	CASSYSVGAPQYF
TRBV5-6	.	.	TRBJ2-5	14	TGTGCCAGCAGCTTGGGTCCGTTCCAAGAGACCCAGTACTTC	CASSLGPFQETQYF
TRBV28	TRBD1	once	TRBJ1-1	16	TGTGCCAGCAGTTCCGTGGCAGGGGGTAGCTACAGTGAAGCTTTCTTT	CASSSVAGGSYSEAFF
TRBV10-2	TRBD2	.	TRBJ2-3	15	TGCGCCAGCAGAAGACTAGCTCAGAGCACAGATACGCAGTATTTT	CASRRLAQSTDTQYF
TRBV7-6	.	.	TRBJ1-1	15	TGTGCCAGCAGCTTAGCGCAGGGGTTGAACACTGAAGCTTTCTTT	CASSLAQGLNTEAFF
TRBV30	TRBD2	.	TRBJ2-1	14	TGTGCCTGGAGTGCGGGACTAGCGATGGGAGAGCAGTTCTTC	CAWSAGLAMGEQFF
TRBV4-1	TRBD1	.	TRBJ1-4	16	TGCGCCAGCAGCCAAGCCCTGGGGACAGGGTCTGAAAAACTGTTTTTT	CASSQALGTGSEKLFF
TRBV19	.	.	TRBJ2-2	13	TGTGCCAGTAGTATCTTGGCCACCGGGGAGCTGTTTTTT	CASSILATGELFF
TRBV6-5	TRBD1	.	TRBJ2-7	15	TGTGCCAGCAGAGAGGGACAGGGGGCTTCCTACGAGCAGTACTTC	CASREGQGASYEQYF
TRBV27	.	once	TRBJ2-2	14	TGTGCCAGCAGCAACGGGAGACGAACCGGGGAGCTGTTTTTT	CASSNGRRTGELFF
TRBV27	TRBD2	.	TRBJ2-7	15	TGTGCCAGCAGCAGGTTTCTTGCGGGAGTGATCGAGCAGTACTTC	CASSRFLAGVIEQYF
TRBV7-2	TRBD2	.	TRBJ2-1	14	TGTGCCAGCAGCTTTAGCGGGAGCGTCGATGAGCAGTTCTTC	CASSFSGSVDEQFF
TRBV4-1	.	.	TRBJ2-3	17	TGCGCCAGCAGCCAAGTACCGGGACTCGCCGGGCGAGATACGCAGTATTTT	CASSQVPGLAGRDTQYF
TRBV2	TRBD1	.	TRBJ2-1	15	TGTGCCAGCAAGAGGGACAGCACCTCCTACAATGAGCAGTTCTTC	CASKRDSTSYNEQFF
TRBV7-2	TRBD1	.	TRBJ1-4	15	TGTGCCAGCAGGCCCGGGACAGGGCGCGGGGAAAAACTGTTTTTT	CASRPGTGRGEKLFF
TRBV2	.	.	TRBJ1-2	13	TGTGCCAGCACTCCCTACGTAAGGGGTGGCTACACCTTC	CASTPYVRGGYTF
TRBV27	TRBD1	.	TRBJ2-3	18	TGTGCCAGCAGCCTCACGGGACAGACAAACCCCAACGAGGATACGCAGTATTTT	CASSLTGQTNPNEDTQYF
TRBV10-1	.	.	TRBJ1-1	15	TGCGCCAGCAGTGATCCCGGGGGGCTGAACACTGAAGCTTTCTTT	CASSDPGGLNTEAFF
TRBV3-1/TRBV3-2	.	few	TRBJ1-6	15	TGTGCCAGCAGCAGTTTAGTAAGGGGTCGATCACCCCTCCACTTT	CASSSLVRGRSPLHF
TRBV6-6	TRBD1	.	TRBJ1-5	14	TGTGCCTCACAAACAGGGGGTAGCAATCAGCCCCAGCATTTT	CASQTGGSNQPQHF
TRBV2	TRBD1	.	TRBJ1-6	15	TGTGCCAGCAGTGAGGACAGGGCTGATAATTCACCCCTCCACTTT	CASSEDRADNSPLHF
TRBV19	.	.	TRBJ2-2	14	TGTGCCAGTAGTTCCCCCGGGGATTCCGGGGAGCTGTTTTTT	CASSSPGDSGELFF
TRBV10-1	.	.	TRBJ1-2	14	TGCGCCAGCAGTGGGGCCGGTTCGAACTATGGCTACACCTTC	CASSGAGSNYGYTF
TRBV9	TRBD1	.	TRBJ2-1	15	TGTGCCAGCAGCCTTGGACAGGGGGCATACAATGAGCAGTTCTTC	CASSLGQGAYNEQFF
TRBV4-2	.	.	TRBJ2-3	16	TGTGCCAGCAGCCAAGCGGCGGGTCCTCGGGTAGATACGCAGTATTTT	CASSQAAGPRVDTQYF
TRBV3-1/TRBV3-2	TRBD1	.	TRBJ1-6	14	TGTGCCAGCAGCCGACAGGGGGGGAATTCACCCCTCCACTTT	CASSRQGGNSPLHF
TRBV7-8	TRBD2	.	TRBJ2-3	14	TGTGCCAGCAGCTTGGGACTAGCGGGGTATACGCAGTATTTT	CASSLGLAGYTQYF
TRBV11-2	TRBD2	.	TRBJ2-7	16	TGTGCCAGCAGCTTTCGGGGCGGGGGGTCCTCCTACGAGCAGTACTTC	CASSFRGGGSSYEQYF
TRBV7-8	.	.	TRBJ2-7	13	TGTGCCAGCAGCTCGACAGGCTCCTACGAGCAGTACTTC	CASSSTGSYEQYF
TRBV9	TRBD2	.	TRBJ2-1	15	TGTGCCAGCAGCGTAGTTAGCGGGGGGTACAATGAGCAGTTCTTC	CASSVVSGGYNEQFF
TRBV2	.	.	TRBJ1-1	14	TGTGCCAGCAGTTCTGTCGGGGTAGGGACTGAAGCTTTCTTT	CASSSVGVGTEAFF
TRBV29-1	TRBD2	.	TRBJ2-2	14	TGCAGCGTGGAACTAGCGGGTGTCACCGGGGAGCTGTTTTTT	CSVELAGVTGELFF
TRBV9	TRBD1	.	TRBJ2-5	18	TGTGCCAGCAGCGTAGGAAGGATGGGAGGGACAGGGCAAGAGACCCAGTACTTC	CASSVGRMGGTGQETQYF
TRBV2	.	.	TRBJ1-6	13	TGTGCCAGCAGGCAATCGTGGAGTTCACCCCTCCACTTT	CASRQSWSSPLHF
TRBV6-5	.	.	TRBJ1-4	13	TGTGCCACCCCAGCGAGGTGGAATGAAAAACTGTTTTTT	CATPARWNEKLFF
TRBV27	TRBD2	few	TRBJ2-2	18	TGTGCCAGCGGGGGGGGACTAGCGGGAGGGAGAAACACCGGGGAGCTGTTTTTT	CASGGGLAGGRNTGELFF
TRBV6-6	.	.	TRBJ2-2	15	TGTGCCAGCAGTTCCCTACAGGGAATAGGCGGGGAGCTGTTTTTT	CASSSLQGIGGELFF
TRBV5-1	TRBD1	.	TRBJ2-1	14	TGCGCCAGCAGCTTGGGACAGGGAAGTAATGAGCAGTTCTTC	CASSLGQGSNEQFF
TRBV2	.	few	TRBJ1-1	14	TGTGCCAGCAATAGTCGGGGGGCGAACACTGAAGCTTTCTTT	CASNSRGANTEAFF
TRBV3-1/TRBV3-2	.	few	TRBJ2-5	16	TGTGCCAGCAGCCAACTTCTGGGGGAGGGGGGAGAGACCCAGTACTTC	CASSQLLGEGGETQYF
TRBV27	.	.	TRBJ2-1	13	TGTGCCAGCAGTTTGCAGGCCCACAATGAGCAGTTCTTC	CASSLQAHNEQFF
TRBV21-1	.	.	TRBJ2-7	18	TGTGCCAGCAGCAAGCCCGGGGCCCCTAGGACTAGCGAGTACGAGCAGTACTTC	CASSKPGAPRTSEYEQYF
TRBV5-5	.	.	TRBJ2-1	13	TGTGCCAGCAACGAGCCCTCCTACAATGAGCAGTTCTTC	CASNEPSYNEQFF
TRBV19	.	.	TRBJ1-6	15	TGTGCCAGTAGTATTTTGATGAATCTAAATTCACCCCTCCACTTT	CASSILMNLNSPLHF
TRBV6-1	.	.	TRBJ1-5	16	TGTGCCAGCAGTGATCGTGGCAGGGCAGGCAATCAGCCCCAGCATTTT	CASSDRGRAGNQPQHF
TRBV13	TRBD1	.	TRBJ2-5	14	TGTGCCAGCAGCTTGGACAGGGGCAGGAAGACCCAGTACTTC	CASSLDRGRKTQYF
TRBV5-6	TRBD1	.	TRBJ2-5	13	TGTGCCAGCAGCTTCGACAGGGGCGGGACCCAGTACTTC	CASSFDRGGTQYF
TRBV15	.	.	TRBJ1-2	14	TGTGCCACCAGCAGAGAGCCGGGAGCGGATCGCTACACCTTC	CATSREPGADRYTF
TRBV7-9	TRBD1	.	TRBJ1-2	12	TGTGCCAGCAGCTCAGGGGGGTATGGCTACACCTTC	CASSSGGYGYTF
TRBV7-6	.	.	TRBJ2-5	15	TGTGCCAGCAGCGCGACTGTGGTTGAGGGAGAGACCCAGTACTTC	CASSATVVEGETQYF